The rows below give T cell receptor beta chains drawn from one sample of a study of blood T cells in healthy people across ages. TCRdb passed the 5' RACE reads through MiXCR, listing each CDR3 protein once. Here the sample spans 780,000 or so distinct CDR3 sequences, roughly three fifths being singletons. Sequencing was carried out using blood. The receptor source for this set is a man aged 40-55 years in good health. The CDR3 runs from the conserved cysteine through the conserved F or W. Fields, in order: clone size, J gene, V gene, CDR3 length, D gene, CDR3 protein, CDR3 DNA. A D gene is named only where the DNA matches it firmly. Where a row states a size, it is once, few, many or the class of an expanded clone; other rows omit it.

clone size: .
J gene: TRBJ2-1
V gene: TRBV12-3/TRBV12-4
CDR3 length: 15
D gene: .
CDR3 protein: CASSRRGVTYNEQFF
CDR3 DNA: TGTGCCAGCAGTCGAAGGGGAGTGACCTACAATGAGCAGTTCTTC

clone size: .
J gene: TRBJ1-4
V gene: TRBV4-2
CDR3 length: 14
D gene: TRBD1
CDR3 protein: CASSPRDRNEKLFF
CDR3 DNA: TGTGCCAGCAGCCCCCGGGACAGGAATGAAAAACTGTTTTTT

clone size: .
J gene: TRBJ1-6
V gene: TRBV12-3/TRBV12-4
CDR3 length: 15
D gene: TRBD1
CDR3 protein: CASSETGVDNSPLHF
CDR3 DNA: TGTGCCAGCAGCGAGACAGGGGTGGATAATTCACCCCTCCACTTT

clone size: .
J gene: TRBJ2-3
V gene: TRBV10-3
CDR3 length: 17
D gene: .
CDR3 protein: CAISPHRTDYSTDTQYF
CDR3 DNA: TGTGCCATCAGTCCCCATCGGACAGACTACTCCACAGATACGCAGTATTTT

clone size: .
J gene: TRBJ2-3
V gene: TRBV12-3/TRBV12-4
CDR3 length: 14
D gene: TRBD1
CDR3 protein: CASSWTGPTDTQYF
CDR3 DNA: TGTGCCAGCAGTTGGACAGGGCCCACAGATACGCAGTATTTT

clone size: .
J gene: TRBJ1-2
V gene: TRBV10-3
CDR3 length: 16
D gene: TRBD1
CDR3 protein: CAISRDRGDANYGYTF
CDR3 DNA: TGTGCCATCAGCCGGGACAGGGGCGACGCTAACTATGGCTACACCTTC

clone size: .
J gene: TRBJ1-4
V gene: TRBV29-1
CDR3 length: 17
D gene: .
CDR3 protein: CSVEDLEDPATNEKLFF
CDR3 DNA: TGCAGCGTTGAAGATCTTGAGGATCCAGCAACTAATGAAAAACTGTTTTTT

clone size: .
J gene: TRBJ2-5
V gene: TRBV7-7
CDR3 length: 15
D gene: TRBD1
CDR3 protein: CASSSGGQGQETQYF
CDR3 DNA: TGTGCCAGCAGCTCCGGCGGACAGGGGCAAGAGACCCAGTACTTC

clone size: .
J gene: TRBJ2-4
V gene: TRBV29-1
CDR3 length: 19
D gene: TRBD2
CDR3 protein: CSAVSPGWDVAGEVDIQYF
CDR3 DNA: TGCAGCGCCGTGTCGCCGGGTTGGGATGTAGCGGGAGAAGTAGACATTCAGTACTTC

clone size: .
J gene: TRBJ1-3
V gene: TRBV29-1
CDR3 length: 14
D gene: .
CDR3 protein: CSVEGLRSGNTIYF
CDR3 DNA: TGCAGCGTTGAAGGGTTACGGTCTGGAAACACCATATATTTT

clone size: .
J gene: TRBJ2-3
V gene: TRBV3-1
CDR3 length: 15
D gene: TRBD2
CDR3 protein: CASSYIAGGPDTQYF
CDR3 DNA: TGTGCCAGCAGCTATATAGCGGGAGGTCCAGATACGCAGTATTTT

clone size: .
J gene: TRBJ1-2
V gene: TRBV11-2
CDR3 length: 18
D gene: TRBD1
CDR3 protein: CASSSAGTGLLKRPGYTF
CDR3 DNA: TGTGCCAGCAGCTCAGCAGGGACAGGCCTTCTAAAGCGGCCTGGCTACACCTTC

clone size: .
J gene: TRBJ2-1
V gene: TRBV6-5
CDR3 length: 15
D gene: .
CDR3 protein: CASSRSGNIYNEQFF
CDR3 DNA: TGTGCCAGCAGTCGCAGTGGGAACATCTACAATGAGCAGTTCTTC

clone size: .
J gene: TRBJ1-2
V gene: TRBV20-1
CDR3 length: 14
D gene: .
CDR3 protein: CSARGGTSWGGYTF
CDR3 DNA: TGCAGTGCTAGGGGAGGGACTTCGTGGGGCGGCTACACCTTC

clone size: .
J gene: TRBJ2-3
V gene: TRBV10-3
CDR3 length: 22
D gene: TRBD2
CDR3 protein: CAISESRVTSGRAFAHTDTQYF
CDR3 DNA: TGTGCCATCAGTGAGTCGAGGGTTACTAGCGGGAGGGCCTTCGCACACACAGATACGCAGTATTTT

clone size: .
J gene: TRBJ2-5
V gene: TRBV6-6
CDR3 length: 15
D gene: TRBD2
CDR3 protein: CASSYELAGGDGQYF
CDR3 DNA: TGTGCCAGCAGTTACGAACTAGCGGGAGGAGACGGGCAGTACTTC

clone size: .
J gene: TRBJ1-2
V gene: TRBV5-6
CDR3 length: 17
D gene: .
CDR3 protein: CASSPPGSLGINYGYTF
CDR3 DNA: TGTGCCAGCAGCCCCCCGGGGAGTTTGGGGATAAACTATGGCTACACCTTC

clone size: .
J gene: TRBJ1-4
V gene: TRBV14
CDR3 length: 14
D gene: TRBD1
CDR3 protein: CASSRDRAGEKLFF
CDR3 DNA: TGTGCCAGCAGCCGGGACAGGGCGGGTGAAAAACTGTTTTTT

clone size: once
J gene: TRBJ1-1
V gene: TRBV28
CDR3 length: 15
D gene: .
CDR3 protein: CASSTPGVSNTEAFF
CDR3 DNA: TGTGCCAGCAGTACTCCAGGGGTTTCGAACACTGAAGCTTTCTTT

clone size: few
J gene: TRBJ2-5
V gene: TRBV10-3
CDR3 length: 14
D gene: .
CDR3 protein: CAISDPTGRETQYF
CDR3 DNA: TGTGCCATCAGTGACCCGACAGGGAGGGAGACCCAGTACTTC

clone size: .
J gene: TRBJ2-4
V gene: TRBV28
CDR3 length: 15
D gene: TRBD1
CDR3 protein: CASSPMGQGKNIQYF
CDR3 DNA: TGTGCCAGCAGTCCTATGGGACAGGGTAAAAACATTCAGTACTTC

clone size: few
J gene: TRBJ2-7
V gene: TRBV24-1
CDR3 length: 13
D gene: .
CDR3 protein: CATSSISSYEQYF
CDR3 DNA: TGTGCCACCAGTAGCATTTCGTCCTACGAGCAGTACTTC

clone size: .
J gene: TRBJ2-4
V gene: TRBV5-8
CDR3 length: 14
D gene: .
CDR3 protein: CASSLGGIENIQYF
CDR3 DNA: TGTGCCAGCAGCTTAGGGGGGATCGAAAACATTCAGTACTTC

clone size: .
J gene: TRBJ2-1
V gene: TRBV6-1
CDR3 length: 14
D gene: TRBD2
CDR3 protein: CASRGLAGGREQFF
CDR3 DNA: TGTGCCAGCCGAGGACTAGCGGGGGGCCGGGAGCAGTTCTTC

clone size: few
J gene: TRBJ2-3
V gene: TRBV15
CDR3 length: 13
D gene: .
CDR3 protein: CATSRDRRRSQYF
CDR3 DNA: TGTGCCACCAGCAGAGATCGGAGACGGTCGCAGTATTTT

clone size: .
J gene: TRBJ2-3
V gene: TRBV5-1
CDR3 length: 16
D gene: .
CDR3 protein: CASSLFGGLGTDTQYF
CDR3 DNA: TGCGCCAGCAGCTTGTTTGGGGGGTTGGGCACAGATACGCAGTATTTT

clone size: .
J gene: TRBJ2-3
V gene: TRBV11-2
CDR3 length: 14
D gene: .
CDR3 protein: CASSLSGLTDTQYF
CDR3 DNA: TGTGCCAGCAGTTTATCCGGACTGACAGATACGCAGTATTTT

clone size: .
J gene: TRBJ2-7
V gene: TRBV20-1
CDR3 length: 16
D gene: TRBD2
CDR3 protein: CSASEVSSGMSYEQYF
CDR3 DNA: TGCAGTGCTAGTGAGGTGTCTAGCGGGATGTCCTACGAGCAGTACTTC

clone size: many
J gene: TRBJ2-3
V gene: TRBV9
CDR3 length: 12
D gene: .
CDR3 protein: CASSSHTDTQYF
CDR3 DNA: TGTGCCAGCAGCTCTCACACAGATACGCAGTATTTT

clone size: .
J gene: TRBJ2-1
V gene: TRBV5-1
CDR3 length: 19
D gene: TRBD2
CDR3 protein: CASSSTWERGASSYNEQFF
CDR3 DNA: TGCGCCAGCAGCTCCACGTGGGAGCGGGGGGCCAGCTCCTACAATGAGCAGTTCTTC

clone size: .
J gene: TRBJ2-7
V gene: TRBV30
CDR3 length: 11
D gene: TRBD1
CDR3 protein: CAWSTGGEQYF
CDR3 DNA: TGTGCCTGGAGTACAGGGGGCGAGCAGTACTTC

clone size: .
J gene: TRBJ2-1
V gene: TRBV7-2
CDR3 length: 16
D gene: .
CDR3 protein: CASSVLRGLPGNEQFF
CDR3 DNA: TGTGCCAGCAGCGTACTGCGGGGGCTTCCAGGGAATGAGCAGTTCTTC

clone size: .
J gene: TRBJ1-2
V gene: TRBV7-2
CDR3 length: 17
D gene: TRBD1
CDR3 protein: CASSLVSGRQGGNGYTF
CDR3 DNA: TGTGCCAGCAGCTTAGTATCAGGGCGACAGGGAGGAAATGGCTACACCTTC

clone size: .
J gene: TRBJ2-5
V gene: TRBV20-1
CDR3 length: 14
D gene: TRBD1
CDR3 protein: CSASGTANQETQYF
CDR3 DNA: TGCAGTGCTTCCGGGACAGCCAACCAAGAGACCCAGTACTTC

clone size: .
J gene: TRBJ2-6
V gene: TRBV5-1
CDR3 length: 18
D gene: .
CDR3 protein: CASSLDGAAGSGANVLTF
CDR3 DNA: TGCGCCAGCAGCTTGGATGGAGCGGCTGGGTCTGGGGCCAACGTCCTGACTTTC

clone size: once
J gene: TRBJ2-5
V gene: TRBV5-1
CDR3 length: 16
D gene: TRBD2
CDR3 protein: CASSLGLATLQETQYF
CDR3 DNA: TGCGCCAGCAGCTTAGGACTAGCTACTCTCCAAGAGACCCAGTACTTC

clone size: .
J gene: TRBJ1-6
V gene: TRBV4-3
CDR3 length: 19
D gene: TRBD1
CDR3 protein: CASSRSNDQTGTPQSPLHF
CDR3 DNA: TGCGCCAGCAGCCGATCCAATGACCAGACAGGGACCCCTCAATCACCCCTCCACTTT

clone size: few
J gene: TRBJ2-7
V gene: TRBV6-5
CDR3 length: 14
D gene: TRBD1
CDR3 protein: CASSKDRGDYEQYF
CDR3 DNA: TGTGCCAGCAGTAAGGACAGGGGTGACTACGAGCAGTACTTC

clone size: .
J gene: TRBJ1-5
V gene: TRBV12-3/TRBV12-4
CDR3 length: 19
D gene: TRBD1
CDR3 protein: CASRPGTGFEFVSNQPQHF
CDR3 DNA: TGTGCCAGCAGGCCTGGGACAGGTTTCGAATTTGTTAGCAATCAGCCCCAGCATTTT

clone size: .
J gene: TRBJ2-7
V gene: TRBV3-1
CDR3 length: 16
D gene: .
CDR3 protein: CASSRGAVSKGYEQYF
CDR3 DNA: TGTGCCAGCAGCCGAGGAGCGGTCTCGAAGGGTTACGAGCAGTACTTC

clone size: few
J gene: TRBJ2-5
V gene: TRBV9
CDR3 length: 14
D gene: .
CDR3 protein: CASSAHFRKETQYF
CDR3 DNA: TGTGCCAGCAGCGCTCATTTTCGCAAAGAGACCCAGTACTTC